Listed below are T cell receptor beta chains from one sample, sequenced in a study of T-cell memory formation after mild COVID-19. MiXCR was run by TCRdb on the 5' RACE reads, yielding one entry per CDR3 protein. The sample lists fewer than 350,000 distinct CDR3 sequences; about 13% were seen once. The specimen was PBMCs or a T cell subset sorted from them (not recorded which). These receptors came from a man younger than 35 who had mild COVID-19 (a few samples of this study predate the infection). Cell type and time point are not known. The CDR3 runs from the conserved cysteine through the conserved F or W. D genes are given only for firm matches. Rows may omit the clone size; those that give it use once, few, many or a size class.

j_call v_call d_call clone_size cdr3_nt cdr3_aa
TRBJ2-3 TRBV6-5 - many TGTGCCAGCAGTTACTCGGGGAGCGTCGGAGATACGCAGTATTTT CASSYSGSVGDTQYF
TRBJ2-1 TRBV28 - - TGTGCCAGCAGTTTGCCTAGCGTCTCCAGAGGTGAGCAGTTCTTC CASSLPSVSRGEQFF
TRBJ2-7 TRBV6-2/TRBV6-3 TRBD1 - TGTGCCAGCAGTTACTCTGTTTTATCTGCCGGGACAGGGACCCTCTACGAGCAGTACTTC CASSYSVLSAGTGTLYEQYF
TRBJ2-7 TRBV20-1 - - TGCAGTGCTTACCCGCGATGGGGTCACGAGCAGTACTTC CSAYPRWGHEQYF
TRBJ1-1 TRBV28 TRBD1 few TGTGCCAGCAGAACCGGACAGGACACTGAAGCTTTCTTT CASRTGQDTEAFF
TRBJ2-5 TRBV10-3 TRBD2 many TGTGCCACCCGGGACTATAAGACCCAGTACTTC CATRDYKTQYF
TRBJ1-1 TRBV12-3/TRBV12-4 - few TGTGCCAGCAGTTTTGGGGCAGTGGACCCTGAAGCTTTCTTT CASSFGAVDPEAFF
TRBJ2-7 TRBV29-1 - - TGCAGCGTCCATACAGGGAGCTACGAGCAGTACTTC CSVHTGSYEQYF
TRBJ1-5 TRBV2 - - TGTGCCAGCAGTGATGGCGTGGTAGGGCATTTT CASSDGVVGHF
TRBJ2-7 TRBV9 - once TGTGCCAGCAGCCCAGGGGGGACTCGGCCGAGGGAGCAGTACTTC CASSPGGTRPREQYF
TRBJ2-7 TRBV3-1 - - TGTGCCAGCAGCCTAGGAGGGACAACCTACGAGCAGTACTTC CASSLGGTTYEQYF
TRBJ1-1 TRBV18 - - TGTGCCAGCTCACCTTATGGCGGTCCGAACACTGAAGCTTTCTTT CASSPYGGPNTEAFF
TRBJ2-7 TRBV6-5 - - TGTGCCAGCAGCCTGAGACAGGCTAACGAGCAGTACTTC CASSLRQANEQYF
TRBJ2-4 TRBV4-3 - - TGCGCCAGCAGCCAAGAGGTCGGGCAGAACATTCAGTACTTC CASSQEVGQNIQYF
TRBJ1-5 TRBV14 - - TGTGCCAGCAGCCAAGATGCGGGGGATAATCAGCCCCAGCATTTT CASSQDAGDNQPQHF
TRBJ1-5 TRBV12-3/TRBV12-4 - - TGTGCCAGCAAGTCAGGGAATCAGCCCCAGCATTTT CASKSGNQPQHF
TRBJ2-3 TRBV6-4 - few TGTGCCAGCAGTTCTGGACGCAGCACAGATACGCAGTATTTT CASSSGRSTDTQYF
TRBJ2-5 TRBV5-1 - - TGCGCCAGCAGCCCCGACCCAGGGACCCAGTACTTC CASSPDPGTQYF
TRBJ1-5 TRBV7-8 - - TGTGCCAGCAGCTTTCGAGGGCCCCAGCATTTT CASSFRGPQHF
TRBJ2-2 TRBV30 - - TGTGCCTGGAGTGTACTCCGCACCGGGGAGCTGTTTTTT CAWSVLRTGELFF
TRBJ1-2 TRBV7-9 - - TGTGCCAGCAGCTTGTCCGTTCCTAACTATGGCTACACCTTC CASSLSVPNYGYTF
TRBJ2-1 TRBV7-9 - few TGTGCCAGCAGCCCTCCAGTTGCACCCTTTGATGAGCAGTTCTTC CASSPPVAPFDEQFF
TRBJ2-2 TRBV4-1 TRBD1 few TGCGCCAGCAGGGCTACAGGGGGCAGTTGGGCCGGGGAGCTGTTTTTT CASRATGGSWAGELFF
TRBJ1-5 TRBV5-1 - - TGCGCCAGCAGCTTAGGGGATCTTGGCAATCAGCCCCAGCATTTT CASSLGDLGNQPQHF
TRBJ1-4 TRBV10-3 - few TGTGCCATCAGTGAAGGGGGTTACGGAACTGATGAAAAACTGTTTTTT CAISEGGYGTDEKLFF
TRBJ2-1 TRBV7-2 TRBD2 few TGTGCCAGCAGCGTATGGGACCCTACTAGCGGGGGTCTTGGCTACAATGAGCAGTTCTTC CASSVWDPTSGGLGYNEQFF
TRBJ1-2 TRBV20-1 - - TGCAGTGCAACCCACCCCGGGTTAAAGGGCTACACCTTC CSATHPGLKGYTF
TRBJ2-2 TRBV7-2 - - TGTGCCAGCAGCTTAGCTCGATTGAGCACCGGGGAGCTGTTTTTT CASSLARLSTGELFF
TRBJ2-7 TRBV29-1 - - TGCAGCGTTGACGAGGGACCCTACGAGCAGTACTTC CSVDEGPYEQYF
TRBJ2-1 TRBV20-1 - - TGCAGTGCCGGGTCCCCGATCTACAATGAGCAGTTCTTC CSAGSPIYNEQFF
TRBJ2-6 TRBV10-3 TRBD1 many TGTGCCTCGAGACAGGGCATGTATGGGGCCAACGTCCTGACTTTC CASRQGMYGANVLTF
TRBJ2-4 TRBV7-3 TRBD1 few TGTGCCAGCAGCTCGGGACAGGGGGGTAAAAACATTCAGTACTTC CASSSGQGGKNIQYF
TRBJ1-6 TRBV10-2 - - TGCGCCAGCACTGACTGGAACGAGGATTCACCCCTCCACTTT CASTDWNEDSPLHF
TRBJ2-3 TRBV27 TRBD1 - TGTGCCAGCAGTTTACAATTACAGGGGTACAGCACAGATACGCAGTATTTT CASSLQLQGYSTDTQYF
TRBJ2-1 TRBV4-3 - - TGCGCCAGCAGCCAACCGGGACACCGGCTCGGAAATGAGCAGTTCTTC CASSQPGHRLGNEQFF
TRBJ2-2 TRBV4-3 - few TGCGCCAGCAGCCAGCAGTTTAGTTCCGGGGAGCTGTTTTTT CASSQQFSSGELFF
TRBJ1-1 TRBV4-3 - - TGCGCCAGCAGCCAAGACAGGACACGTGAAGCTTTCTTT CASSQDRTREAFF
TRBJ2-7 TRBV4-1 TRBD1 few TGCGCCAGCAGCCAAGTTATAGGGGACAGGACCTACGAGCAGTACTTC CASSQVIGDRTYEQYF
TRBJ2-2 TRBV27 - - TGTGCCAGCAGTTTAGGTTGGAAAGGGGGGGAGCTGTTTTTT CASSLGWKGGELFF
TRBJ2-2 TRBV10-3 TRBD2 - TGTGCCATCACCATCAGCGGGGGGACGAACACCGGGGAGCTGTTTTTT CAITISGGTNTGELFF
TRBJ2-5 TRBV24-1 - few TGTGCCACCAGTGATTCAGGGGGGCCCCAAGAGACCCAGTACTTC CATSDSGGPQETQYF
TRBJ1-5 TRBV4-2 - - TGTGCCAGCAGCCAAGTAGAGGGGGGGTTTCAGCCCCAGCATTTT CASSQVEGGFQPQHF
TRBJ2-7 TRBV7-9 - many TGTGCCAGCAGCTTAGGGACGGCCATCGAGCAGTACTTC CASSLGTAIEQYF
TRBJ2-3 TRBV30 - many TGTGCCTGGAGTGTACGGGGGCTCACAGATACGCAGTATTTT CAWSVRGLTDTQYF
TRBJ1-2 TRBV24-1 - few TGTGCCACCAGTGATCCTTATGGCTACACCTTC CATSDPYGYTF
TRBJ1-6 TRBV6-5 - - TGTGCCAGCAGTGGACGGACCTATAATTCACCCCTCCACTTT CASSGRTYNSPLHF
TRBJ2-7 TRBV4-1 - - TGCGCCAGCAGCCAAGATACAGAAAGCCCCTACGAGCAGTACTTC CASSQDTESPYEQYF
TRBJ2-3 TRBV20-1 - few TGCAGTGCCCCGACAGGATCCTCAAATACGCAGTATTTT CSAPTGSSNTQYF
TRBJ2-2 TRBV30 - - TGTGCCTGGGACCTGGCGGCCCTCGGGGAGCTGTTTTTT CAWDLAALGELFF
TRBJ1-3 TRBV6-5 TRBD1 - TGTGCCAGCAGCAAGGGACAGTTCTCTGGAAACACCATATATTTT CASSKGQFSGNTIYF
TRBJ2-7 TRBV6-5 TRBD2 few TGTGCCAGCTCCGGGGGTGGAGCGGGGGGGAGAGAGCAGTACTTC CASSGGGAGGREQYF
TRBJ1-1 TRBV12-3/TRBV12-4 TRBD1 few TGTGCCAGCAGGGGGAGGGACAGGGGTGCGAACACTGAAGCTTTCTTT CASRGRDRGANTEAFF
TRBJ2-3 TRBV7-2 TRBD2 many TGTGCCAGCACCGCTGGACTAGCGTATACGCAGTATTTT CASTAGLAYTQYF
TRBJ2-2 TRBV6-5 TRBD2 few TGTGCCAGCAGAACTACCGGGACTAGCGGGGGGAAAGGTACCGGGGAGCTGTTTTTT CASRTTGTSGGKGTGELFF
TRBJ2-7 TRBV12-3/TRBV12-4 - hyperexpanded TGTGCCAGCAGTTTTTGGACACCCTACGAGCAGTACTTC CASSFWTPYEQYF